This TCR beta chain was recovered during a study of CD8 T cells in ankylosing spondylitis. Whole-study results and caveats: It was reported that disease-linked clones were significantly enriched in matched ankylosing spondylitis synovial fluid. A TCR beta motif made of about eight highly homologous variants seemed typical of ankylosing spondylitis blood.

Via MiXCR, TCRdb re-called the 5' RACE reads, giving one row per CDR3 protein. Of about 200,000 distinct CDR3 sequences listed, roughly 13% are singletons. V gave up 0 bases and J gave up 2 bases, with 11 bases separating them. Germline-derived CDR1 and CDR2 are DFQATT and SNEGSKA (reference sequence). This CDR3 spans 14 amino acids. About this clonotype itself: Its antigen is still unknown.

The specimen was blood, either unsorted or a sorted T cell fraction (not recorded which). The chain uses TRBV20-1 and TRBJ2-7; D uncertain. The source is a male donor with ankylosing spondylitis or in good health (not recorded which). The DNA of the CDR3 is TGCAGTGCTAGAGATCCAGAGTCCCCCTACGAGCAGTACTTC. Its translation is CSARDPESPYEQYF.